Shown below are 22 T cell receptor beta chains from a single sample sequenced in a study of T-cell reconstitution after alpha-beta-depleted transplantation in children. The TCRbeta library was prepared with unique molecular identifiers. From the PCR reads, TCRdb called clonotypes with MiXCR, one entry per CDR3 protein. This table has just under 550,000 distinct CDR3 sequences, about 16% appearing once. Sequenced here: PBMCs from the stem cell graft donor, sampled from the stem cell graft. Receptor source: a human donor who donated a stem cell graft to a child with acute lymphoblastic leukemia.

This clonotype was detected ten times or more. The chain links TRBV20-1 to TRBJ2-7, with 10 bases lining up with TRBD2. Germline V gene lookup returns CDR1 DFQATT and CDR2 SNEGSKA (reference sequence). CDR3 length: 16 residues. V was pared by 6 bases and J by 0 bases, with 11 bases of the junction left unmatched. CDR3 amino acids: CSATRSLAGFSYEQYF. CDR3 coding DNA: TGCAGTGCCACCCGCTCACTAGCGGGATTCTCCTACGAGCAGTACTTC.

The J gene is TRBJ2-7, the V gene TRBV27; unclear D gene. The CDR3 runs 15 residues. The ends were cut back, 5 bases at V and 6 bases at J, with 20 bases in the middle. Germline values: CDR1 MNHEY, CDR2 SMNVEV (reference sequence). The CDR3 here is CASSGPGSSRREQYF. Here the CDR3 DNA reads TGTGCCAGCAGTGGACCCGGGTCCTCGAGACGCGAGCAGTACTTC.

This chain uses TRBV14 with TRBJ2-3; 8 nucleotides agree with TRBD1. V shed 0 bases and J 4 bases; nucleotides not matched to a gene: 9. The CDR3 sequence is 17 residues long. Per germline, CDR1 SGHDN and CDR2 FVKESK. In nucleotides, the CDR3 is TGTGCCAGCAGCCAAGATCGTGTCGGACAGGGCCCAGATACGCAGTATTTT. Protein product: CASSQDRVGQGPDTQYF. The full variable domain, with the rest looked up from reference TRBV14 and TRBJ2-3, is EAGVTQFPSHSVIEKGQTVTLRCDPISGHDNLYWYRRVMGKEIKFLLHFVKESKQDESGMPNNRFLAERTGGTYSTLKVQPAELEDSGVYFCASSQDRVGQGPDTQYFGPGTRLTVL.

This clonotype occurred a few times. The CDR3 DNA reads TGTGCCAGCAGTTTCAGGGCCCCTGCGGATCAGCCCCAGCATTTT. Translating gives CASSFRAPADQPQHF. V usage is TRBV27 and J usage is TRBJ1-5, with D possibly being TRBD1 (5 bases). This CDR3 is 15 amino acids long. V was shortened by 3 bases and J by 5 bases, with 14 bases between the two germline ends. Germline CDR1 MNHEY, CDR2 SMNVEV (reference sequence).

V and J are TRBV12-3 or TRBV12-4 and TRBJ1-1, with TRBD1 matching over 10 bases. Trimming cost V 7 bases and J 5 bases; bases outside gene matches: 13. The CDR3 consists of 16 residues. The chain's CDR3 is CASNLGPTGGWTEAFF. DNA of the CDR3: TGTGCCAGCAACCTCGGGCCGACAGGGGGCTGGACTGAAGCTTTCTTT.

This chain connects TRBV5-1 to TRBJ2-7; D may be TRBD2 (5 bases). V dropped 6 bases and J dropped 0 bases, with 10 bases sitting between them. In germline, CDR1 is SGHRS, CDR2 YFSETQ. The CDR3 contains 13 residues. CDR3 DNA sequence: TGCGCCAGCAAACTAGGGAGCTCCTACGAGCAGTACTTC. Translating it yields CASKLGSSYEQYF.

V gene TRBV7-3 combines with J gene TRBJ2-1; TRBD2 might be the D (5 bases). The germline V and J ends were trimmed by 0 bases and 8 bases, with 11 bases remaining between them. This CDR3 has 14 residues. Per the germline V gene, CDR1 is SGHTA and CDR2 is FQGTGA. CDR3 nucleotide sequence: TGTGCCAGCAGCTTAACCCCGGGGTGGTATGAGCAGTTCTTC. Translating gives CASSLTPGWYEQFF.

This clonotype was seen more than once but under ten times. The V gene is TRBV29-1, the J gene TRBJ2-2; no firm D call. V was trimmed by 3 bases and J by 3 bases, leaving 8 bases between them. Germline CDR1 SQVTM, CDR2 ANQGSEA. This CDR3 region has 13 residues. The CDR3 region has the DNA TGCAGCGTTGAGGAAGGGTACACCGGGGAGCTGTTTTTT. Translating it yields CSVEEGYTGELFF.

The chain joins TRBV7-9 to TRBJ2-5; D assignment may be TRBD1 or TRBD2 (5 bases each). CDR3 length: 15 residues. The germline CDR1 and CDR2 sequences are SEHNR and FQNEAQ (reference sequence). The V end was cut by 0 bases, the J end by 4 bases, with 12 bases between. Written as DNA, the CDR3 is TGTGCCAGCAGCTTAGCGGCAGGGAGAGTAGAGACCCAGTACTTC. Amino acid sequence: CASSLAAGRVETQYF.

V gene TRBV29-1 combines with J gene TRBJ2-1, with 9 bases lining up with TRBD2. CDR1 and CDR2 (germline): SQVTM, ANQGSEA. The CDR3 sequence is 12 residues long. With V trimmed by 6 bases and J by 9 bases, 6 bases remained unmatched. This CDR3 reads CSVQGLAGEQFF. Written as DNA, the CDR3 is TGCAGCGTCCAGGGACTAGCCGGTGAGCAGTTCTTC.

The V call is TRBV4-1, the J call TRBJ2-7; 8 nucleotides agree with TRBD1. Germline trimming cut 4 bases from V and 5 bases from J; bases unmatched to any gene: 7. CDR3 size: 14 residues. Germline CDR1 and CDR2: MGHRA and YSYEKL. The CDR3 DNA reads as TGCGCCAGCAGCCGGACAGGGAGTAGAAACGAGCAGTACTTC. The encoded protein is CASSRTGSRNEQYF.

This clonotype was counted a few times. The chain has TRBV20-1 and TRBJ2-1; 8 bases agree with TRBD2. The J segment lost 10 bases and the V segment lost 4 bases, leaving 9 bases of the junction unmatched. Germline V CDR1 and CDR2: DFQATT, SNEGSKA (reference sequence). The CDR3 contains 13 residues. CDR3 DNA: TGCAGTGCTAACCAGCGGGAGCCCCCCGAGCAGTTCTTC. Translated, it gives CSANQREPPEQFF.

This rearrangement joins TRBV5-1 to TRBJ2-1; either TRBD1 or TRBD2 may supply D (5 bases each). Germline V gives CDR1 SGHRS, CDR2 YFSETQ. V lost 0 bases to trimming and J lost 5 bases, with 15 bases between them. This CDR3 has 16 amino acids. The CDR3 protein is CASSLAQGRMNNEQFF. In DNA, the CDR3 is TGCGCCAGCAGCTTGGCCCAGGGACGGATGAACAATGAGCAGTTCTTC.

V usage is TRBV9 and J usage is TRBJ2-1; D might be TRBD2 (5 bases). Germline CDR1 SGDLS, CDR2 YYNGEE. Trimming removed 4 bases from V and 2 bases from J, with 16 bases in between. The CDR3 is 16 amino acids. Here the CDR3 reads CASSLGLARPYNEQFF. In DNA, the CDR3 is TGTGCCAGCAGCCTCGGACTCGCGCGGCCCTACAATGAGCAGTTCTTC. Looking up the rest from reference TRBV9 and TRBJ2-1 gives the full variable domain: DSGVTQTPKHLITATGQRVTLRCSPRSGDLSVYWYQQSLDQGLQFLIQYYNGEERAKGNILERFSAQQFPDLHSELNLSSLELGDSALYFCASSLGLARPYNEQFFGPGTRLTVL.

This clonotype was detected only a few times. The rearrangement joins TRBV27 to TRBJ1-1, with a possible D match to TRBD1 (6 bases). CDR1 is MNHEY and CDR2 is SMNVEV in the germline V gene (reference sequence). Trimming stripped 4 bases from V and 10 bases from J, with 16 bases between. The CDR3 is 13 residues long. CDR3 loop: CASSSGPRGRAFF. The CDR3 DNA reads TGTGCCAGCAGTTCGGGGCCAAGGGGGAGAGCTTTCTTT.

There are a few counts of this clonotype. The chain recombines TRBV27 with TRBJ2-7, with D possibly called TRBD1 or TRBD2 (5 bases each). The CDR3 is made up of 14 amino acids. Germline V CDR1 and CDR2: MNHEY, SMNVEV (reference sequence). The V gene lost 1 base and the J gene lost 9 bases, with 16 bases spanning the gap. The CDR3 nucleotides read TGTGCCAGCAGTTTATACTCCGGGGCCGCGGCGCAGTACTTC. Residues: CASSLYSGAAAQYF.

This clonotype was counted only a few times. The chain carries TRBV12-3 or TRBV12-4 and TRBJ1-1; D perhaps matches TRBD1 (6 bases). The CDR3 loop spans 15 amino acids. Trimming took 3 bases from V and 1 from J, leaving 12 bases between them. CDR3 sequence: CASSFRGGPNTEAFF. The CDR3 DNA follows: TGTGCCAGCAGTTTTAGAGGGGGTCCGAACACTGAAGCTTTCTTT.

This clonotype was picked up a small number of times. V gene TRBV14 combines with J gene TRBJ2-1, with TRBD1 matching 8 bases. V shed 4 bases, J shed 1 base, and the junction held 3 bases outside the gene matches. The V gene's germline CDR1 is SGHDN and CDR2 FVKESK. The CDR3 extends over 15 amino acids. The CDR3 reads CASSPNRGSYNEQFF. The DNA of the CDR3 is TGTGCCAGCAGCCCGAACAGGGGGTCCTACAATGAGCAGTTCTTC.

This chain links TRBV7-8 with TRBJ1-5; D perhaps matches TRBD1 (5 bases). The V end lost 5 bases, the J end lost 7 bases, and 24 bases lay between the germline ends. Germline V gene lookup returns CDR1 SGHVS and CDR2 FQNEAQ. The CDR3 has 17 residues. The CDR3 nucleotides are TGTGCCAGCAGCGAGGCCGGGACCCGGAATGGGGGGCAGCCCCAGCATTTT. Translating it yields CASSEAGTRNGGQPQHF.

The sample holds a few counts of this clonotype. This chain uses TRBV2 with TRBJ2-1, with TRBD1 identical over 12 bases. CDR3 size: 19 residues. Germline CDR1 and CDR2: SNHLY and FYNNEI. Germline trimming cut 0 bases from V and 9 bases from J; bases unmatched to any gene: 15. The CDR3 region has the DNA TGTGCCAGCAGTGAAGCCTTTGGGGCCCGGGACAGGGGGCGAGGTGAGCAGTTCTTC. Its protein product is CASSEAFGARDRGRGEQFF.

The chain combines TRBV10-3 with TRBJ2-5; D might be TRBD1 or TRBD2, each matching 6 bases. The CDR3 has 13 residues. Trimming removed 5 bases at V and 2 bases at J, with 9 bases between. Germline CDR1 is ENHRY and CDR2 is SYGVKD. This CDR3 is CAISRGGQETQYF. The DNA of the CDR3 is TGTGCCATCAGTCGAGGGGGGCAAGAGACCCAGTACTTC.

The chain carries TRBV20-1 and TRBJ2-4; D gene ambiguous. The CDR3 runs 15 residues. Germline assignment: CDR1 DFQATT and CDR2 SNEGSKA (reference sequence). V was cut by 3 bases and J by 1 base, with 13 bases left in between. The DNA for the CDR3 is TGCAGTGCTAGTAGCCCGCAGGAGGCCAAAAACATTCAGTACTTC. Its protein product is CSASSPQEAKNIQYF.